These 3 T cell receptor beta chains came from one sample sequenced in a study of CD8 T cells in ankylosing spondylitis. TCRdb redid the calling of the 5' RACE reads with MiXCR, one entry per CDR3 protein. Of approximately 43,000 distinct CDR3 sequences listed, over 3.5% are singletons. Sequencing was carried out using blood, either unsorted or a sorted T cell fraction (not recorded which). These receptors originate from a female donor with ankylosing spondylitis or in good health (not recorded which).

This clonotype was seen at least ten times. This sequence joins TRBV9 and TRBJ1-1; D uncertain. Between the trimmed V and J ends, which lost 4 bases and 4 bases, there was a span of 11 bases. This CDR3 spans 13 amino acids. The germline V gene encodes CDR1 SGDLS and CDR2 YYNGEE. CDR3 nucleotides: TGTGCCAGCAGCCCCAGCCAGACCACTGAAGCTTTCTTT. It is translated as CASSPSQTTEAFF. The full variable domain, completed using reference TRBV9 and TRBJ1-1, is DSGVTQTPKHLITATGQRVTLRCSPRSGDLSVYWYQQSLDQGLQFLIQYYNGEERAKGNILERFSAQQFPDLHSELNLSSLELGDSALYFCASSPSQTTEAFFGQGTRLTVV.

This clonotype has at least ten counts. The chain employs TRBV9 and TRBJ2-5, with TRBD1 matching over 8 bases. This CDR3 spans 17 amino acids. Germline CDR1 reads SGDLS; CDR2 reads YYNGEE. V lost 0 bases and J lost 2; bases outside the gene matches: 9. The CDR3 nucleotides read TGTGCCAGCAGCGTAGCCAAGGGGGACAGGTGGCAAGAGACCCAGTACTTC. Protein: CASSVAKGDRWQETQYF. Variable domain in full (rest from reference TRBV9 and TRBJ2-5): DSGVTQTPKHLITATGQRVTLRCSPRSGDLSVYWYQQSLDQGLQFLIQYYNGEERAKGNILERFSAQQFPDLHSELNLSSLELGDSALYFCASSVAKGDRWQETQYFGPGTRLLVL.

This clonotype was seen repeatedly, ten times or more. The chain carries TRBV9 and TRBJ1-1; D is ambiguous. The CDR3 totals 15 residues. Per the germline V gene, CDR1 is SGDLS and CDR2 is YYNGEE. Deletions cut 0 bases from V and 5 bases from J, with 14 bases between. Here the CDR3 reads CASSVGTALGTEAFF. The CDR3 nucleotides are TGTGCCAGCAGCGTAGGGACCGCCCTGGGAACTGAAGCTTTCTTT.